These T cell receptor beta chains were read from a single sample in a study of immune characteristics of hereditary and idiopathic chronic pancreatitis. Sequencing used immunoSEQ multiplex PCR; TCRdb keeps in-frame clones, though not all of them. This table holds some 410 clones, over 60% found once. What was sequenced was pancreas tissue. Every receptor here comes from a human donor who was a deceased organ donor serving as a healthy control. CDR3s include the opening cysteine and the closing phenylalanine or tryptophan. The D gene is left open where the match is weak. Clone size appears in some rows only: once, few, many, or a class for an expanded clone.

size: -
J: TRBJ2-7
D: -
V: TRBV19
DNA: TGTGCCAGTAGTATATATGGCGGGTCCCCCTACGAGCAGTACTTC
CDR3: CASSIYGGSPYEQYF

size: -
J: TRBJ1-4
D: TRBD1
V: TRBV16
DNA: TGTGCCAGCAGCCTGGACAGGGGTTTTTCAACTAATGAAAAACTGTTTTTT
CDR3: CASSLDRGFSTNEKLFF

size: -
J: TRBJ2-5
D: TRBD1
V: TRBV11-3
DNA: TGTGCCAGCAGCTCTTGGACAGGGGGCGAGGAGACCCAGTACTTC
CDR3: CASSSWTGGEETQYF

size: -
J: TRBJ2-5
D: -
V: TRBV10-1
DNA: TGCGCCAGCAGTGAGTCCGACGGGCCTTGGCAAGAGACCCAGTACTTC
CDR3: CASSESDGPWQETQYF

size: -
J: TRBJ1-6
D: TRBD1
V: TRBV19
DNA: TGTGCCAGTAGTATCCAGGACAGGGCGGCTTCACCCCTCCACTTT
CDR3: CASSIQDRAASPLHF

size: -
J: TRBJ2-7
D: -
V: TRBV27
DNA: TGTGCCAGCAGTCCCCCCTACGAGCAGTACTTC
CDR3: CASSPPYEQYF

size: few
J: TRBJ1-2
D: -
V: TRBV6-6
DNA: TGTGCCAGCAGCCTCGGCGAGGATGGCTACACCTTC
CDR3: CASSLGEDGYTF

size: -
J: TRBJ2-3
D: TRBD1
V: TRBV30
DNA: TGTGCCTGGAGCGTACATCCGGGACAGGGAACAGATACGCAGTATTTT
CDR3: CAWSVHPGQGTDTQYF

size: -
J: TRBJ2-1
D: TRBD2
V: TRBV7-6
DNA: TGTGCCAGCAGCTATCCCACTGGCGGGAGTAATGAGCAGTTCTTC
CDR3: CASSYPTGGSNEQFF

size: hyperexpanded
J: TRBJ2-7
D: -
V: TRBV19
DNA: TGTGCCAGTAGTATAGGGACATCCTACGAGCAGTACTTC
CDR3: CASSIGTSYEQYF

size: -
J: TRBJ1-1
D: -
V: TRBV19
DNA: TGTGCCAGTAGTATCATATCAAACACTGAAGCTTTCTTT
CDR3: CASSIISNTEAFF

size: -
J: TRBJ1-5
D: -
V: TRBV13
DNA: TGTGCCAGCAGCTCAATAACAGGGAGGGATAGCAATCAGCCCCAGCATTTT
CDR3: CASSSITGRDSNQPQHF

size: -
J: TRBJ1-1
D: TRBD1
V: TRBV10-2
DNA: TGCGCCAGCAGTGAGAGGACAGGGGGGGGTACTGAAGCTTTCTTT
CDR3: CASSERTGGGTEAFF

size: -
J: TRBJ2-2
D: -
V: TRBV10-1
DNA: TGCGCCAGCCAGGGAGGGGGGAAGCACCGGGGAGCTGTTTTT
CDR3: CASQGGGKHRGAVF

size: -
J: TRBJ1-2
D: TRBD1
V: TRBV30
DNA: TGTGCCTGGAGTAACGGGGACAGGGACGGCTACACCTTC
CDR3: CAWSNGDRDGYTF

size: -
J: TRBJ2-5
D: TRBD2
V: TRBV7-9
DNA: TGTGCCAGCGGGACTAGCTGGGAGACCCAGTACTTC
CDR3: CASGTSWETQYF

size: -
J: TRBJ1-5
D: -
V: TRBV21-1
DNA: TGTGCCAGCAGCAAAGGCCGGAATAGCAATCAGCCCCAGCATTTT
CDR3: CASSKGRNSNQPQHF

size: -
J: TRBJ2-2
D: -
V: TRBV3-1/TRBV3-2
DNA: TGTGCCAGCAGCGTACATGCTTCAGGCTTGACCGGGGAGCTGTTTTTT
CDR3: CASSVHASGLTGELFF

size: -
J: TRBJ2-2
D: TRBD2
V: TRBV6-5
DNA: TGTGCCAGCAGAAAACGACTAGCCACCGGGGAGCTGTTTTTT
CDR3: CASRKRLATGELFF

size: -
J: TRBJ2-6
D: -
V: TRBV3-1/TRBV3-2
DNA: TGTGCCAGCAGCCAAGCGGGAGCTGGGGCCAACGTCCTGACTTTC
CDR3: CASSQAGAGANVLTF

size: once
J: TRBJ2-2
D: TRBD1
V: TRBV16
DNA: TGTGCCAGCATCATCGACAGGGGGCCGAGTATCGCCGGGGAGCTGTTTTTT
CDR3: CASIIDRGPSIAGELFF

size: -
J: TRBJ2-1
D: -
V: TRBV19
DNA: TGTGCCAGTAGTACTACAGCTTACAATGAGCAGTTCTTC
CDR3: CASSTTAYNEQFF

size: -
J: TRBJ2-7
D: -
V: TRBV19
DNA: TGTGCCAGTAGTATCGGTCAGGGTGGCTACGAGCAGTACTTC
CDR3: CASSIGQGGYEQYF

size: -
J: TRBJ2-5
D: -
V: TRBV2
DNA: TGTGCCAGCAGTGAAGAGGTAACAGGGAAAGAGACCCAGTACTTC
CDR3: CASSEEVTGKETQYF

size: few
J: TRBJ1-3
D: -
V: TRBV6-5
DNA: TGTGCCAGCAGTTGGGCCGGGTCTGGAAACACCATATATTTT
CDR3: CASSWAGSGNTIYF

size: hyperexpanded
J: TRBJ1-3
D: TRBD1
V: TRBV10-3
DNA: TGTGCCATCAGTGGAGCGCTGGACAGGGATGGAAACACCATATATTTT
CDR3: CAISGALDRDGNTIYF

size: few
J: TRBJ2-5
D: -
V: TRBV4-2
DNA: TGTGCCAGCAGCCAAGAGGGGTCGGACCAGGAGACCCAGTACTTC
CDR3: CASSQEGSDQETQYF

size: -
J: TRBJ1-5
D: -
V: TRBV5-6
DNA: TGTGCCAGCAGCTCCTCCGGGCTGGGGGGCAATCAGCCCCAGCATTTT
CDR3: CASSSSGLGGNQPQHF

size: -
J: TRBJ2-7
D: TRBD1
V: TRBV24-1
DNA: TGTGCCACCAGTGATTCGGGACAGGGAACACTCGAGCAGTACTTC
CDR3: CATSDSGQGTLEQYF

size: large
J: TRBJ2-7
D: -
V: TRBV3-1/TRBV3-2
DNA: TGTGCCAGCAGCCAAGAAATAAGACCAGACGAGCAGTACTTC
CDR3: CASSQEIRPDEQYF

size: -
J: TRBJ1-2
D: -
V: TRBV5-1
DNA: TGCGCCAGCAGCCCGGAGAAGGGGGACAACTATGGCTACACCTTC
CDR3: CASSPEKGDNYGYTF

size: -
J: TRBJ1-5
D: -
V: TRBV27
DNA: TGTGCCAGCAGTTTATCTCGAAACGGCAATCAGCCCCAGCATTTT
CDR3: CASSLSRNGNQPQHF

size: -
J: TRBJ1-2
D: -
V: TRBV20-1
DNA: TGCAGTGCTAGTTCTGAAGAGTTTCACTATGGCTACACCTTC
CDR3: CSASSEEFHYGYTF

size: -
J: TRBJ2-3
D: -
V: TRBV7-3
DNA: TGTGCCAGCAGCTTAAGGGCAGGGCAGGGGACAGATACGCAGTATTTT
CDR3: CASSLRAGQGTDTQYF

size: -
J: TRBJ1-2
D: -
V: TRBV27
DNA: TGTGCCAGCAGTTTATGGATTGGCTACACCTTC
CDR3: CASSLWIGYTF